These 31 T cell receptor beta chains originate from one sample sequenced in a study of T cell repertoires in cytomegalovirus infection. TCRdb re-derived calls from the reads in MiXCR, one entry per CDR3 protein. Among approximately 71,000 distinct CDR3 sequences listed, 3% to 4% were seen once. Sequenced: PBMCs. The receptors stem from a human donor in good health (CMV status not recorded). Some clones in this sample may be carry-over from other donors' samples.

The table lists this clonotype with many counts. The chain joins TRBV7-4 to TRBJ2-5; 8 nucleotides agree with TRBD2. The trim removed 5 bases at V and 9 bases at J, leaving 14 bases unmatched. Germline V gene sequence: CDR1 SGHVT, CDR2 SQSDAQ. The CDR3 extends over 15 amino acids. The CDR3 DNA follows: TGTGCCAGCAGCCAGAGCGGGAGAGCCAGAGGGGCCCAGTACTTC. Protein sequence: CASSQSGRARGAQYF.

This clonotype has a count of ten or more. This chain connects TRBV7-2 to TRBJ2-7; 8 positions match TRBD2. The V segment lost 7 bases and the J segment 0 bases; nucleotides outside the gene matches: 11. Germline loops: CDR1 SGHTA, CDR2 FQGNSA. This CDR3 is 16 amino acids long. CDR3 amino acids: CASTTRKRESSYEQYF. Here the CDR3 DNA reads TGTGCCAGCACCACCCGGAAGCGGGAGAGCTCCTACGAGCAGTACTTC. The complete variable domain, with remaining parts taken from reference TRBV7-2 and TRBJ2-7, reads GAGVSQSPSNKVTEKGKDVELRCDPISGHTALYWYRQSLGQGLEFLIYFQGNSAPDKSGLPSDRFSAERTGGSVSTLTIQRTQQEDSAVYLCASTTRKRESSYEQYFGPGTRLTVT.

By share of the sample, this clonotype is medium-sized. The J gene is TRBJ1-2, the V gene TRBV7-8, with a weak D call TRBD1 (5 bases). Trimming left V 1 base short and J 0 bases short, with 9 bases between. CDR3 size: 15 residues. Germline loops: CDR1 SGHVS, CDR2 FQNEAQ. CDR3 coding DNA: TGTGCCAGCAGCTTAGAGGACACCTCTAACTATGGCTACACCTTC. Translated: CASSLEDTSNYGYTF. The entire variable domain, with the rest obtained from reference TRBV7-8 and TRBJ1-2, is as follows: GAGVSQSPRYKVAKRGQDVALRCDPISGHVSLFWYQQALGQGPEFLTYFQNEAQLDKSGLPSDRFFAERPEGSVSTLKIQRTQQEDSAVYLCASSLEDTSNYGYTFGSGTRLTVV.

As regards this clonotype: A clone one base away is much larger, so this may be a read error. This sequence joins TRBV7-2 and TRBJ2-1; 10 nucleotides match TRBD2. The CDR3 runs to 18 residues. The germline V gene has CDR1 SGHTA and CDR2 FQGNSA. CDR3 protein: CAGSLQPTSGFRRGEQFF. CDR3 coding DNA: TGTGCCGGCAGCCTACAACCGACTAGCGGGTTTAGAAGGGGTGAGCAGTTCTTC.

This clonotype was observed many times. The CDR3 sequence: CASSLWTSGINEQFF. For the CDR3, the DNA is TGTGCCAGCAGCTTATGGACTAGCGGGATAAATGAGCAGTTCTTC. V gene TRBV7-2 combines with J gene TRBJ2-1; 12 bases fit TRBD2. Trimming at V came to 2 bases and at J to 7 bases, leaving 3 bases not matched to a gene. The CDR3 consists of 15 residues. The germline V gene has CDR1 SGHTA and CDR2 FQGNSA.

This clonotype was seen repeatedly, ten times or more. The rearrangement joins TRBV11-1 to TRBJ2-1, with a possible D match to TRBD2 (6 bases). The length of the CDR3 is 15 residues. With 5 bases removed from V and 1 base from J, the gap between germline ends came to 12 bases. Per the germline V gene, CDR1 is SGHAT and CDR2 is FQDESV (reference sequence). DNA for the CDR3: TGTGCCAGCAGCCGACTAGTGGCATCCTACAATGAGCAGTTCTTC. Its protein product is CASSRLVASYNEQFF.

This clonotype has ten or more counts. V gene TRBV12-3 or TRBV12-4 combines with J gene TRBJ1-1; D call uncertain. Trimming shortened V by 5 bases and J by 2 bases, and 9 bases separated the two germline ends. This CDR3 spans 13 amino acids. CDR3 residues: CASSREGNTEAFF. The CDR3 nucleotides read TGTGCCAGCAGTCGTGAGGGTAACACTGAAGCTTTCTTT.

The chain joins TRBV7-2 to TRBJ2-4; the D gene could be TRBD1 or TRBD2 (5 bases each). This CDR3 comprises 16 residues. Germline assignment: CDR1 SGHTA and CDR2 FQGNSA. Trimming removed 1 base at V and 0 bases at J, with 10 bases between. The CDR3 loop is CASSLGGILAKNIQYF. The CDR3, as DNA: TGTGCCAGCAGCTTAGGGGGGATCTTAGCCAAAAACATTCAGTACTTC. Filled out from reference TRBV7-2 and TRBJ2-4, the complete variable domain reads GAGVSQSPSNKVTEKGKDVELRCDPISGHTALYWYRQSLGQGLEFLIYFQGNSAPDKSGLPSDRFSAERTGGSVSTLTIQRTQQEDSAVYLCASSLGGILAKNIQYFGAGTRLSVL.

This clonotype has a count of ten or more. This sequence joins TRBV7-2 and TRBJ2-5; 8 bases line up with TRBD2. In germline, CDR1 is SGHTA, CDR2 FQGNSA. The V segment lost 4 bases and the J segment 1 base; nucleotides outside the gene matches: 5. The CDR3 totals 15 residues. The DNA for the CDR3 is TGTGCCAGCAGCTACGGGGGGGGGGGCCAAGAGACCCAGTACTTC. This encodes CASSYGGGGQETQYF.

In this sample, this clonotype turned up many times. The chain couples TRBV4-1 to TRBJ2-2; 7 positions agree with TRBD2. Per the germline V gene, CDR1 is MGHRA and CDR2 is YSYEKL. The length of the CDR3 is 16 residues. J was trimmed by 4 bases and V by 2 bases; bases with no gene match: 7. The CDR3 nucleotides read TGCGCCAGCAGCCAAAGTATATCGGGAGGCACCGGGGAGCTGTTTTTT. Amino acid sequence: CASSQSISGGTGELFF.

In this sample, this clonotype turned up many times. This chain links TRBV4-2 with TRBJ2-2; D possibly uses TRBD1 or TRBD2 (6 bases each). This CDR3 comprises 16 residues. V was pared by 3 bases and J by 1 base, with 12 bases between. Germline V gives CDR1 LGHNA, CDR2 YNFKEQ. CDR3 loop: CASSQEGHQNTGELFF. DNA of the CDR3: TGTGCCAGCAGCCAGGAGGGACACCAGAACACCGGGGAGCTGTTTTTT.

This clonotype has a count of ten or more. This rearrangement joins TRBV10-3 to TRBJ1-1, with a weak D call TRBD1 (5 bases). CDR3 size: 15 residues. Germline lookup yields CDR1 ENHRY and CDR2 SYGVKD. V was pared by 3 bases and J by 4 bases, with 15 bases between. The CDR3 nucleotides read TGTGCCATCAGTGATGCTGGGCCCGGGGGCACTGAAGCTTTCTTT. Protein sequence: CAISDAGPGGTEAFF.

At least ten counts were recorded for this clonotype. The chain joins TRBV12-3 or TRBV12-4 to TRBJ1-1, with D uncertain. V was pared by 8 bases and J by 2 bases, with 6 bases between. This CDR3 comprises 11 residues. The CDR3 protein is CASALNTEAFF. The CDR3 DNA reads TGTGCCAGCGCCCTAAACACTGAAGCTTTCTTT.

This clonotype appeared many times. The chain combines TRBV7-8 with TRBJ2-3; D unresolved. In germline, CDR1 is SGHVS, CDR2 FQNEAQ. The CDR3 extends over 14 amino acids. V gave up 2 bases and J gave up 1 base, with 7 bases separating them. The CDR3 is CASSLPRGTDTQYF. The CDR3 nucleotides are TGTGCCAGCAGCTTACCCCGGGGCACAGATACGCAGTATTTT.

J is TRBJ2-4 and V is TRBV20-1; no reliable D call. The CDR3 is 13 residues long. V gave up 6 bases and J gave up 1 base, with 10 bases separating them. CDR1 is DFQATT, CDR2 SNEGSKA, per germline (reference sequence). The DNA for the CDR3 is TGCAGTGCCACTTACTTGGCCAAAAACATTCAGTACTTC. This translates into CSATYLAKNIQYF.

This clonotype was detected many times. The CDR3 DNA follows: TGTGCCAGCAGCTTGGACTTTAGCTCCTACAATGAGCAGTTCTTC. Translated, it gives CASSLDFSSYNEQFF. This chain joins TRBV7-2 and TRBJ2-1; tentative D call: TRBD2 (5 bases). V dropped 3 bases and J dropped 0 bases, with 9 bases sitting between them. Germline V lookup: CDR1 SGHTA, CDR2 FQGNSA. The CDR3 length is 15 residues.

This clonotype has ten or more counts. This chain's CDR3 is CASSSEGFGGELFF. The CDR3 DNA reads TGTGCCAGCAGCTCCGAAGGATTCGGCGGGGAGCTGTTTTTT. The chain recombines TRBV7-3 with TRBJ2-2; no clear D gene. The germline V and J ends were trimmed by 4 bases and 7 bases, with 13 bases remaining between them. This CDR3 is built from 14 residues. In germline, CDR1 is SGHTA, CDR2 FQGTGA.

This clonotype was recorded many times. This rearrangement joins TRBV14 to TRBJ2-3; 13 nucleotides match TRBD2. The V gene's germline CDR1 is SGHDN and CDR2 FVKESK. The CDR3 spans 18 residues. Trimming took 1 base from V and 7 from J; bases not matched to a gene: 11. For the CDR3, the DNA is TGTGCCAGCAGCCAAGGGACTAGCGGGAGTCCCGGCTTCTATACGCAGTATTTT. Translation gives CASSQGTSGSPGFYTQYF.

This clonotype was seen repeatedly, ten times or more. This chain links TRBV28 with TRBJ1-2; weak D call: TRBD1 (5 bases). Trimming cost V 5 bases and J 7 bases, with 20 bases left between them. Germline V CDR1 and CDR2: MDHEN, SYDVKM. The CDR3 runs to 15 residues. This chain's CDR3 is CASSLTGSKSSGYTF. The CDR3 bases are TGTGCCAGCAGTCTCACAGGTTCCAAATCTAGTGGCTACACCTTC.

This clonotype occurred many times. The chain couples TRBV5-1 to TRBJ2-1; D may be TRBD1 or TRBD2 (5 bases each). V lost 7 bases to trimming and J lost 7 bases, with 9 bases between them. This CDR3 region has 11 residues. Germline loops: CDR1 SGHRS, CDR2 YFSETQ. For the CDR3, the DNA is TGCGCCAGCTTTGAGGGGAATGAGCAGTTCTTC. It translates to CASFEGNEQFF.

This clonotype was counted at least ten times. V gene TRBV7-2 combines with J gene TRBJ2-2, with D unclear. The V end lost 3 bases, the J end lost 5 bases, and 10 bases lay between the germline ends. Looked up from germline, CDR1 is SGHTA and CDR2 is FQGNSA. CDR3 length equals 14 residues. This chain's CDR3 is CASSFDGPTGELFF. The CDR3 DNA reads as TGTGCCAGCAGCTTCGATGGCCCGACCGGGGAGCTGTTTTTT.

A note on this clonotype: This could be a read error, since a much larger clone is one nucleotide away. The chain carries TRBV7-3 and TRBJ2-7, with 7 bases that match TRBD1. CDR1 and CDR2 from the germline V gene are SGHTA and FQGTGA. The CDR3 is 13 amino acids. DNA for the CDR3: TGTGTCAACCCGGGGACAGATGACTACGAGCAGTACTTC. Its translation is CVNPGTDDYEQYF.

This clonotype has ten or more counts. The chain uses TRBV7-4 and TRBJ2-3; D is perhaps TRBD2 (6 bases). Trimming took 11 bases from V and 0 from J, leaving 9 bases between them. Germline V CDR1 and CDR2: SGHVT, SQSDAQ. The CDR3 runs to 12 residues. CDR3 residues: CAAGTSTDTQYF. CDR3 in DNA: TGTGCCGCGGGGACTAGCACAGATACGCAGTATTTT.

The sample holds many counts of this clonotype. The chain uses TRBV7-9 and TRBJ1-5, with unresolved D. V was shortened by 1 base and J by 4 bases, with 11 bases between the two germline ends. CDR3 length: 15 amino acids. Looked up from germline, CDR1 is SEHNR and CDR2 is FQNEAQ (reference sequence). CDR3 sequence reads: CASSLEGGINQPQHF. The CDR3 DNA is TGTGCCAGCAGCTTAGAGGGAGGAATTAATCAGCCCCAGCATTTT.

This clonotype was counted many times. For the CDR3, the DNA is TGTGCCAGCATGCAGCGGAGGGCTACCTACGAGCAGTACTTC. Protein: CASMQRRATYEQYF. J is TRBJ2-7 and V is TRBV6-2 or TRBV6-3, with a possible D match to TRBD2 (6 bases). This CDR3 has 14 amino acids. CDR1 is MNHEY and CDR2 is SVGEGT in the germline V gene. Trimming removed 7 bases at V and 2 bases at J, with 15 bases between.

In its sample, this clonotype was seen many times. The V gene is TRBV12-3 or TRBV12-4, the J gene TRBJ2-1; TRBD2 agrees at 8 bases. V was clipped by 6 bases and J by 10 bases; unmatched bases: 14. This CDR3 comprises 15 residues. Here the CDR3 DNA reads TGTGCCAGCAGCCCCACAGCGGGGGCCTACGTGGAGCAGTTCTTC. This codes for CASSPTAGAYVEQFF.

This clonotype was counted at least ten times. CDR3 in amino acids: CASSLGQGIDTDTQYF. CDR3 DNA sequence: TGTGCCAGCAGCTTAGGGCAGGGAATTGACACAGATACGCAGTATTTT. This sequence joins TRBV7-2 and TRBJ2-3; weak D call: TRBD1 (5 bases). Trimming left V 1 base short and J 2 bases short, with 13 bases between. The germline CDR1 and CDR2 sequences are SGHTA and FQGNSA. CDR3 length: 16 amino acids.

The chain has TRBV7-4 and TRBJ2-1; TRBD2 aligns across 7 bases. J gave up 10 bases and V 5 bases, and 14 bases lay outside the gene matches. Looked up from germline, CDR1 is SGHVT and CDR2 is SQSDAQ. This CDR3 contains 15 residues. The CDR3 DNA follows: TGTGCCAGCAGCCCACCGGGACTAAATTTCATGGAGCAGTTCTTC. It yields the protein CASSPPGLNFMEQFF.

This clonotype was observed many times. CDR3 DNA: TGCAGCGTTGTCTCGTCGGTCAAAAGCACAGATACGCAGTATTTT. This encodes CSVVSSVKSTDTQYF. V usage is TRBV29-1 and J usage is TRBJ2-3; D call uncertain. V shed 4 bases and J shed 0 bases, with 14 bases lying between them. Germline CDR1 reads SQVTM; CDR2 reads ANQGSEA. This CDR3 has 15 residues.

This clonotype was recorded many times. DNA for the CDR3: TGTGCCAGCAGCCTATCCTATAATTCACCCCTCCACTTT. Translating it yields CASSLSYNSPLHF. The chain employs TRBV7-2 and TRBJ1-6; D remains ambiguous. V was shortened by 5 bases and J by 1 base, with 3 bases between the two germline ends. The germline CDR1 and CDR2 sequences are SGHTA and FQGNSA. The CDR3 loop spans 13 amino acids.

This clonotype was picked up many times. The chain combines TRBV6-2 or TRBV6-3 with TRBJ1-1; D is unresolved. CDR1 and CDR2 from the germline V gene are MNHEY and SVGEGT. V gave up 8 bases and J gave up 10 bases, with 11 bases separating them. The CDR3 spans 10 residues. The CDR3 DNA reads TGTGCCAGCGGCGATTACGGAGCTTTCTTT. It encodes CASGDYGAFF.